This T cell receptor beta chain was obtained from a study of T-cell reconstitution after alpha-beta-depleted transplantation in children. Overall study results and limits: Expanded graft clones numbering several hundred reportedly gave rise to alpha-beta T cells about two months after transplant. Recipient T cells and thymic progenitors that survived were the source of the high TCRbeta diversity seen at day 60 in some patients.

This CDR3 spans 16 amino acids. V was cut by 4 bases and J by 2 bases, with 18 bases left in between. Germline lookup yields CDR1 MGHRA and CDR2 YSYEKL. This clonotype was seen many times. Its specificity is unknown. As it was prepared, the TCRbeta library received unique molecular identifiers. TCRdb re-derived calls from the PCR reads in MiXCR, one entry per CDR3 protein. The repertoire holds about 16,000 distinct CDR3 sequences, about 8% seen once, with less than 40% in the top ten. The TCR sequence derives from a boy under two years old who had a stem cell transplant for Wiskott-Aldrich syndrome, so the T cells may come from the graft donor. The rearrangement joins TRBV4-1 to TRBJ2-7; D may correspond to TRBD1 or TRBD2 (6 bases each). The material sequenced was PBMCs, mostly from graft donor cells, taken 60 days after TCRalphabeta/CD19-depleted stem cell transplant. CDR3 DNA sequence: TGCGCCAGCAGCCCCCAGGGGACTTTAGATCCCTACGAGCAGTACTTC. As protein: CASSPQGTLDPYEQYF.